These 21 T cell receptor beta chains were all obtained from the same sample, sequenced in a study of cytotoxic CD8 clonotypes in ibrutinib-treated CLL. Assay: immunoSEQ multiplex PCR; the TCRdb copy retains only in-frame clones and omits some. The data hold some 140,000 clones, with 85% to 95% observed a single time. Sequenced here: PBMCs, sampled after 12 months of ibrutinib treatment. The receptors derive from a human donor with chronic lymphocytic leukemia.

CDR3 bases: TGTGCCAGCAGCAAGACGCACAGGGACACTGAAGCTTTCTTT. Its translation is CASSKTHRDTEAFF. This chain joins TRBV2 and TRBJ1-1, with D possibly being TRBD1 (6 bases). The V end was cut by 6 bases, the J end by 3 bases, with 14 bases between. Germline V gives CDR1 SNHLY, CDR2 FYNNEI. The CDR3 has 14 residues.

This sequence joins TRBV12-2 and TRBJ2-3. TRBV12-2 is termed a pseudogene. CDR3 size: 18 residues. CDR3 bases: TGTGCAAGTCGCTTAAGGCCCGCTAAATTGGACAGCACAGATACGCAGTATTTT. This sequence encodes CASRLRPAKLDSTDTQYF.

This chain links TRBV7-2 with TRBJ2-7; 7 nucleotides line up with TRBD1. CDR3 length: 15 amino acids. The ends lost 4 bases at V and 1 base at J; junction bases unmatched: 7. The germline gives CDR1 SGHTA, CDR2 FQGNSA. DNA for the CDR3: TGTGCCAGCAGCTCTATGGGGACAGCATCCTACGAGCAGTACTTC. It specifies CASSSMGTASYEQYF. Filled out from reference TRBV7-2 and TRBJ2-7, the complete variable domain reads GAGVSQSPSNKVTEKGKDVELRCDPISGHTALYWYRQSLGQGLEFLIYFQGNSAPDKSGLPSDRFSAERTGGSVSTLTIQRTQQEDSAVYLCASSSMGTASYEQYFGPGTRLTVT.

This chain joins TRBV4-3 and TRBJ2-2; no clear D. Trimming shortened V by 1 base and J by 1 base, and 7 bases separated the two germline ends. Germline CDR1 reads LGHNA; CDR2 reads YSLEER. The CDR3 has 15 amino acids. DNA for the CDR3: TGCGCCAGCAGCCAAGGACAAATGAACACCGGGGAGCTGTTTTTT. This gives the protein CASSQGQMNTGELFF.

This clone was observed a handful of times. The genes are TRBV4-1 and TRBJ2-2; D is unresolved. CDR1 and CDR2 (germline): MGHRA, YSYEKL. V was cut by 0 bases and J by 7 bases, with 12 bases left in between. The CDR3 runs 15 residues. The CDR3 region has the DNA TGCGCCAGCAGCCAAGAATATCTGCGAGGCGGGGAGCTGTTTTTT. Its protein product is CASSQEYLRGGELFF.

This chain links TRBV6-5 with TRBJ1-2, with 8 bases lining up with TRBD1. The junction had 7 bases not matched to a gene; V was cut back by 6 bases and J by 7 bases. The CDR3 totals 13 residues. In germline, CDR1 is MNHEY, CDR2 SVGAGI. Written as DNA, the CDR3 is TGTGCCAGCAGGCAGGGGACAGGCAGTGGCTACACCTTC. Encoded protein: CASRQGTGSGYTF.

The gene calls are TRBV30 and TRBJ2-3, with 12 bases fitting TRBD2. CDR1 GTSNPN and CDR2 SVGIG come from the germline V gene (reference sequence). The CDR3 is 14 amino acids. V shed 0 bases, J shed 6 bases, and the junction held 1 base outside the gene matches. The CDR3: CAWSVTSGGDTQYF. In nucleotides, the CDR3 is TGTGCCTGGAGTGTAACTAGCGGGGGGGATACGCAGTATTTT.

This chain connects TRBV11-3 to TRBJ2-4; 12 bases match TRBD2. In germline, CDR1 is SGHNT, CDR2 YENEEA. The V and J ends lost 5 bases and 7 bases, in that order; junction bases with no gene match: 3. The CDR3 runs 14 residues. This CDR3 reads CASSASGRGNIQYF. CDR3 coding DNA: TGTGCCAGCAGCGCTAGCGGGAGGGGGAACATTCAGTACTTC.

The CDR3 nucleotides read TGCAGCGTTGAAGATGTCCGGGGTTTTGCGGAGAGCTCCTACGAGCAGTACTTC. Translating it yields CSVEDVRGFAESSYEQYF. This rearrangement joins TRBV29-1 to TRBJ2-7; possibly TRBD2 for D (5 bases). This CDR3 is built from 18 residues. The V end was cut by 0 bases, the J end by 0 bases, with 21 bases between. From germline, CDR1 is SQVTM and CDR2 ANQGSEA.

About this clone itself: A read error may produce the germline difference seen at one junction end. J is TRBJ2-1 and V is TRBV30; D perhaps matches TRBD2 (6 bases). This CDR3 has 14 amino acids. The germline gives CDR1 GTSNPN, CDR2 SVGIG (reference sequence). The CDR3 loop is CAWSVGGPYSEQFF. The CDR3 nucleotides read TGTGCCTGGAGTGTGGGGGGACCCTACAGTGAGCAGTTCTTC.

As to this clone: Other DNA sequences in this specimen translate into the identical CDR3. This sequence joins TRBV18 and TRBJ2-7; TRBD2 aligns across 10 bases. In germline, CDR1 is KGHSH, CDR2 LQKENI. V was pared by 3 bases and J by 1 base, with 0 bases of the junction left unmatched. This CDR3 has 14 amino acids. This CDR3 is CASSPGLASYEQYF. The CDR3 coding sequence is TGTGCCAGCTCACCGGGACTAGCGTCCTACGAGCAGTACTTC.

This CDR3 is CASGSGSNNEQFF. As DNA, the CDR3 is TGTGCCAGCGGTAGCGGGAGTAACAATGAGCAGTTCTTC. The chain links TRBV14 to TRBJ2-1, with 9 bases that match TRBD2. Germline V gene lookup returns CDR1 SGHDN and CDR2 FVKESK. Trimming cost V 8 bases and J 5 bases; bases outside gene matches: 4. This CDR3 is 13 amino acids long.

V and J are TRBV7-3 and TRBJ2-7, with 8 bases matching TRBD1. The CDR3 has 13 residues. Germline V CDR1 and CDR2: SGHTA, FQGTGA. Trimming at V came to 5 bases and at J to 3 bases, leaving 3 bases not matched to a gene. CDR3 coding DNA: TGTGCCAGCAGCAAGGACAGGGTCTACGAGCAGTACTTC. Its protein product is CASSKDRVYEQYF.

The chain uses TRBV18 and TRBJ2-1; no reliable D call. The CDR3 is 15 amino acids. Between the trimmed V and J ends, which lost 8 bases and 7 bases, there was a span of 21 bases. Looked up from germline, CDR1 is KGHSH and CDR2 is LQKENI. The CDR3 bases are TGTGCCAGCGGTCATGCCAGCCTGGTTGTGAATGAGCAGTTCTTC. Residues: CASGHASLVVNEQFF.

The chain is built from TRBV7-6 and TRBJ2-7, with TRBD1 matching over 8 bases. CDR1 is SGHVS, CDR2 FNYEAQ, per germline. V gave up 1 base and J gave up 4 bases; unmatched junction bases: 3. The CDR3 consists of 14 residues. The CDR3 protein is CASSLGTGWYEQYF. DNA of the CDR3: TGTGCCAGCAGCTTAGGGACAGGGTGGTACGAGCAGTACTTC.

The CDR3 DNA sequence: TGTGCCAGCTATAGTCCGACAAGAAGGTACGAGCAGTACTTC. Residues: CASYSPTRRYEQYF. The chain recombines TRBV6-5 with TRBJ2-7; D remains unclear. V shed 8 bases and J shed 4 bases, with 18 bases lying between them. The germline gives CDR1 MNHEY, CDR2 SVGAGI. The CDR3 loop spans 14 amino acids.

This chain joins TRBV7-9 and TRBJ2-1, with 10 bases matching TRBD2. The CDR3 sequence is 15 residues long. CDR1 is SEHNR, CDR2 FQNEAQ, per germline (reference sequence). Germline trimming cut 5 bases from V and 5 bases from J; bases unmatched to any gene: 6. The CDR3 sequence: CASSLRLAGDNEQFF. In DNA, the CDR3 is TGTGCCAGCAGCCTGAGACTAGCGGGCGACAATGAGCAGTTCTTC.

The chain is built from TRBV5-1 and TRBJ2-3, with 8 positions matching TRBD1. Germline V gene sequence: CDR1 SGHRS, CDR2 YFSETQ. The CDR3 covers 14 residues. V lost 4 bases to trimming and J lost 6 bases; unmatched junction nucleotides: 7. This CDR3 is CASSIDRGTDTQYF. CDR3 nucleotides: TGCGCCAGCAGCATTGACAGGGGAACGGATACGCAGTATTTT.

The genes are TRBV28 and TRBJ2-1; TRBD2 is a possible D gene (6 bases). Trimming stripped 5 bases from V and 6 bases from J, with 8 bases between. The germline V gene encodes CDR1 MDHEN and CDR2 SYDVKM. The CDR3 is 12 amino acids. The chain's CDR3 is CASSISGNEQFF. CDR3 bases: TGTGCCAGCAGTATTAGCGGCAATGAGCAGTTCTTC. Variable domain in full (rest from reference TRBV28 and TRBJ2-1): DVKVTQSSRYLVKRTGEKVFLECVQDMDHENMFWYRQDPGLGLRLIYFSYDVKMKEKGDIPEGYSVSREKKERFSLILESASTNQTSMYLCASSISGNEQFFGPGTRLTVL.

The CDR3 reads CASSTSRVTEAFF. The CDR3 nucleotides are TGTGCCAGCAGCACGAGCCGAGTGACTGAAGCTTTCTTT. The gene calls are TRBV11-2 and TRBJ1-1; D remains ambiguous. The V gene's germline CDR1 is SGHAT and CDR2 FQNNGV. V was shortened by 5 bases and J by 5 bases, with 12 bases between the two germline ends. This CDR3 contains 13 residues.

The chain is built from TRBV28 and TRBJ1-1; D is unresolved. Trimming cost V 2 bases and J 9 bases, with 7 bases left between them. Germline V gene sequence: CDR1 MDHEN, CDR2 SYDVKM. The length of the CDR3 is 11 residues. CDR3 sequence (DNA): TGTGCCAGCAGTTTAAGAGGGAAAGCTTTCTTT. It specifies CASSLRGKAFF.